Described below is a single T cell receptor (beta chain) sequence and its context. This clone was seen just once. Its antigen target is currently unknown. Base-call qualities are not available, and no considerably larger clone is one nucleotide away. The data belong to a study of OX40 agonist ivuxolimab in advanced cancers. In terms of the full investigation: Ivuxolimab was an agonistic, fully human IgG2 monoclonal antibody directed against OX40 (CD134), a costimulatory receptor. Of the 50 to 55 dose-escalation patients, hepatocellular carcinoma was present in approximately 20, melanoma in roughly 15, renal cell carcinoma in 9 and head and neck cancer in 9. Intravenous ivuxolimab was administered to patients every 2 weeks at six dose levels: 0.01, 0.1, 0.3, 1.5, 3 and 10 mg/kg. Three dose-escalation patients achieved partial responses, one with hepatocellular carcinoma and two with cutaneous melanoma. The paper describes the monotherapy dose-escalation part (N of about 47 patients) of the phase I trial of ivuxolimab. Patients were allowed to have had prior anti-PD-1, anti-PD-L1 or anti-CTLA-4 therapy, and approximately 40% of the dose-escalation patients had been treated with checkpoint inhibitors. In the dose-escalation cohort, 82.7% of patients were male, and the mean age was about 55 years, with a range of about 23 to 90. Peripheral TCRbeta sequencing aimed to test whether ivuxolimab altered TCR sequence diversity and caused clonal T-cell expansion. The paper as a whole reports these results and caveats: Low levels of normalized T-cell clonal expansion were also seen in some patients who did not respond. In partial responders in the 0.1-3.0 mg/kg groups, normalized peripheral clonal expansion was found to be among the lowest, especially among CD8+ T cells. The antigen specificity of the clonally expanded peripheral T cells was not determined. After ivuxolimab, CD8+ T cells had more expanded clones than CD4+ T cells on average. At doses of 0.1 to 3.0 mg/kg, clonal expansion of both CD4+ and CD8+ T cells in blood was seen between baseline and week 6.

For CDR1 and CDR2, the germline V gene lists SGHTA and FQGNSA. Reading from cysteine to phenylalanine, the CDR3 counts 16 amino acids. Left in the record is the CDR3 DNA by itself, 48 bases read in frame from the first base. V is pruned by 1 base and J by 4 bases, leaving 5 bases of the junction without a gene match. Genomic DNA was extracted from sorted cells for sequencing of the TCRbeta CDR3 region. The immunoSEQ Assay was used to sequence the TCRbeta CDR3 regions. What TCRdb holds here is the immuneACCESS table cut down to in-frame rearrangements. Part of the clones is not present; checked against another copy, under half of the missing clones reflect an unresolved V gene, and the others are unexplained. The table for this sample lists fewer than 50,000 clones; roughly 77% of them were counted only once. The leading ten clones occupy approximately 2.4% of the sample. Patients with a history of autoimmune disease or receiving systemic immunosuppression were excluded from the trial. Peripheral blood for TCR sequencing was drawn from every dose cohort at baseline, at cycle 4 day 1 and at cycle 7 day 1. The samples were taken from a phase I, first-in-human, multicenter, open-label dose-escalation trial of ivuxolimab. Adults with locally advanced or metastatic head and neck squamous cell, hepatocellular, melanoma or renal cell carcinoma were enrolled in the trial. Before TCR sequencing, CD4+ T cells and CD8+ T cells were sorted from peripheral blood as separate populations.

Recombination connected TRBV7-2 to TRBJ2-7; 12 of the junction bases match TRBD2. Material: CD4+ or CD8+ T cells sorted from blood, obtained in a trial of the OX40 agonist ivuxolimab. The clonotype comes from an adult with an advanced solid tumor such as melanoma, head and neck, liver or kidney cancer. The CDR3 region reads CASSLGVLAGGYEQYF. The sequence in DNA is TGTGCCAGCAGCTTAGGGGTTCTAGCGGGAGGGTACGAGCAGTACTTC.